Below are 3 T cell receptor beta chains sequenced from a single sample in a study of beta chain features in type 1 diabetes. Expressed TCRB transcripts were sequenced, since all the RNA that had been isolated was reverse transcribed. Sequencing used immunoSEQ multiplex PCR; TCRdb keeps in-frame clones, though not all of them. The table records hundreds of thousands of clones, about 10% of them present only once. The sample was naive CD4+ T cells from blood. The receptors were sampled from a woman between 18 and 29 years old in good health.

In regard to this clone: The identical CDR3 is also encoded by other nucleotide sequences in the sample. The chain is built from TRBV5-4 and TRBJ2-3, with TRBD2 matching over 14 bases. CDR3 length: 17 amino acids. CDR1 is SGHNT and CDR2 is YYREEE in the germline V gene (reference sequence). Trimming removed 1 base from V and 0 bases from J; junction bases left unmatched: 1. For the CDR3, the DNA is TGTGCCAGCAGCTTGAGACTAGCGGGGGGGAGCACAGATACGCAGTATTTT. Its protein product is CASSLRLAGGSTDTQYF. Supplemented by reference TRBV5-4 and TRBJ2-3, the full variable domain reads ETGVTQSPTHLIKTRGQQVTLRCSSQSGHNTVSWYQQALGQGPQFIFQYYREEENGRGNFPPRFSGLQFPNYSSELNVNALELDDSALYLCASSLRLAGGSTDTQYFGPGTRLTVL.

This chain connects TRBV13 to TRBJ2-3; D is unclear. Trimming left V 3 bases short and J 4 bases short, with 5 bases between. The V gene's germline CDR1 is PRHDT and CDR2 FYEKMQ (reference sequence). This CDR3 comprises 12 residues. For the CDR3, the DNA is TGTGCCAGCAGCTTTGACCCAGATACGCAGTATTTT. Its protein is CASSFDPDTQYF. The variable domain in full, with the rest retrieved from reference TRBV13 and TRBJ2-3, is AAGVIQSPRHLIKEKRETATLKCYPIPRHDTVYWYQQGPGQDPQFLISFYEKMQSDKGSIPDRFSAQQFSDYHSELNMSSLELGDSALYFCASSFDPDTQYFGPGTRLTVL.

This clone was recorded a few times. The genes are TRBV7-2 and TRBJ2-2, with D possibly being TRBD2 (5 bases). The CDR3 runs 14 residues. Trimming removed 6 bases from V and 6 bases from J, with 14 bases in between. Germline V gene data show CDR1 as SGHTA and CDR2 as FQGNSA. CDR3: CASSSIPSSGELFF. CDR3 DNA sequence: TGTGCCAGCAGTTCAATTCCTAGCTCCGGGGAGCTGTTTTTT.